This entry features one TCR beta chain sequence. At one end, the junction sequence differs from germline, possibly due to a read error. Generated by immunoSEQ multiplex PCR, the TCRdb table keeps only in-frame clones and is missing some. This sample has about 360,000 clones, with around 70% found just once. These data are taken from a study of shared clonotypes between healthy human individuals. Germline assignment: CDR1 SSHAT and CDR2 FNYEAQ (reference sequence). The CDR3 sequence is 14 residues long. This chain links TRBV7-7 with TRBJ2-7; TRBD2 agrees at 7 bases. The sample was memory CD4+ T cells sorted from blood. The subset was: CD45RA-negative fraction. This clonotype originated in a man under 40 in good health. The CDR3 DNA follows: TGTGCTAGCAGCCCGGGACTACGCTCCTACGAGCAGTACTTC. Its protein is CASSPGLRSYEQYF.